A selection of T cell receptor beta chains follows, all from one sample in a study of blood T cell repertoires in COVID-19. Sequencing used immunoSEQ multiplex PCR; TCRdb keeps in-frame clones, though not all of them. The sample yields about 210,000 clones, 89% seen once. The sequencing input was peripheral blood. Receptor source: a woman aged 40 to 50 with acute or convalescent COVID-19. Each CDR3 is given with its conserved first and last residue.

CDR3aa: CASSQEGQGVSYNSPLHF
v_gene: TRBV4-1

CDR3aa: CASSEFRLGGLTEAFF
v_gene: TRBV6-1

CDR3aa: CASSPGGVETQYF
v_gene: TRBV5-1

CDR3aa: CASSVGLAGALVAEQFF
v_gene: TRBV9

CDR3aa: CASSVGPRSTQYF
v_gene: TRBV19

CDR3aa: CASSLGQGRNNSPLHF
v_gene: TRBV7-2

CDR3aa: CASSIFQNTEAFF
v_gene: TRBV19

CDR3aa: CASSAWGLTQETQYF
v_gene: TRBV3-1/TRBV3-2

CDR3aa: CASSSHGTERKPNYGYTF
v_gene: TRBV7-8

CDR3aa: CASRTGNSPLHF
v_gene: TRBV5-1

CDR3aa: CASRRGNEQFF
v_gene: TRBV6-5

CDR3aa: CASSEDRVVTEAFF
v_gene: TRBV6-6

CDR3aa: CASSERGLAGVTDTQYF
v_gene: TRBV9

CDR3aa: CASSPYPGTRVVETQYF
v_gene: TRBV18

CDR3aa: CATKTGTVNTEAFF
v_gene: TRBV15

CDR3aa: CASLVTREANTEAFF
v_gene: TRBV6-6

CDR3aa: CASSHLGTGHMNTEAFF
v_gene: TRBV19

CDR3aa: CASSLGQSGNTIYF
v_gene: TRBV2

CDR3aa: CASSLGTRGNEQFF
v_gene: TRBV7-7

CDR3aa: CASSKGLAGSYNEQFF
v_gene: TRBV5-8

CDR3aa: CASSTGLDTEAFF
v_gene: TRBV18

CDR3aa: CASRTDTIYGYTF
v_gene: TRBV19

CDR3aa: CASSQDPSRSNTGELFF
v_gene: TRBV4-1

CDR3aa: CASSLGEGRTFF
v_gene: TRBV7-8

CDR3aa: CATKEGPGGSDEQFF
v_gene: TRBV15

CDR3aa: CASSDGAAKKKDTQYF
v_gene: TRBV2

CDR3aa: CASSSRDSYNEQFF
v_gene: TRBV7-8

CDR3aa: CSVDPRGNTGELFF
v_gene: TRBV29-1

CDR3aa: CASSPQGRDSPLHF
v_gene: TRBV2

CDR3aa: CASSLTGQGFADSPLHF
v_gene: TRBV27

CDR3aa: CASSQDTRLRPSGGTDTQYF
v_gene: TRBV4-1

CDR3aa: CASSMSYGETQYF
v_gene: TRBV7-2

CDR3aa: CASRPLGYASYGYTF
v_gene: TRBV11-2

CDR3aa: CASTSSRNTIYF
v_gene: TRBV6-5

CDR3aa: CASSDTGTGDSPLHF
v_gene: TRBV19

CDR3aa: CASSNQKTGWGQETQYF
v_gene: TRBV21-1

CDR3aa: CASSFLMGPTDTQYF
v_gene: TRBV7-3

CDR3aa: CASSVVGAYYGYTF
v_gene: TRBV9

CDR3aa: CASSVGWRGVTDTQYF
v_gene: TRBV9

CDR3aa: CARRGPGRNQPQHF
v_gene: TRBV5-1

CDR3aa: CASSFPELAGGNEQFF
v_gene: TRBV13

CDR3aa: CASSQPSSGRIPLNPETQYF
v_gene: TRBV3-1/TRBV3-2

CDR3aa: CASSLAGDYTF
v_gene: TRBV5-1

CDR3aa: CASSPGRPASRGTQYF
v_gene: TRBV27

CDR3aa: CASSDPGTGIRETQYF
v_gene: TRBV6-2/TRBV6-3

CDR3aa: CAWSQNFRNTIYF
v_gene: TRBV30

CDR3aa: CATSRERVTGELFF
v_gene: TRBV15

CDR3aa: CASSSIQGDTEAFF
v_gene: TRBV6-5

CDR3aa: CAISAGEGSQPQHF
v_gene: TRBV10-3

CDR3aa: CASSFLSGAPTDTQYF
v_gene: TRBV12-1

CDR3aa: CASSIYAGVVGGYTF
v_gene: TRBV19

CDR3aa: CATSRDGGVVGNTIYF
v_gene: TRBV15

CDR3aa: CASSEDPVTGWGNEKLFF
v_gene: TRBV25-1

CDR3aa: CASSPIAGGTQYF
v_gene: TRBV7-2

CDR3aa: CATSDLPIGTADTGELFF
v_gene: TRBV24-1

CDR3aa: CASSVMRVNTEAFF
v_gene: TRBV5-1